This entry lists 13 T cell receptor beta chains sequenced from one sample in a study of blood T cell repertoires in COVID-19. Here immunoSEQ multiplex PCR was the method, and the copy in TCRdb shows in-frame clones only, minus some. The sample consists of 200,000 to 250,000 clones, 90% to 95% of them appearing once. Sequencing used PBMCs or T cells enriched from blood (not recorded which). The origin of the receptors is a woman aged 18-29 years who had recovered from COVID-19.

The chain recombines TRBV3-1 (or the pseudogene TRBV3-2) with TRBJ1-3; D is undetermined. This CDR3 has 17 amino acids. Looked up from germline, CDR1 is LGHDT and CDR2 is YNNKEL (reference sequence). The V gene lost 1 base and the J gene lost 1 base, with 14 bases spanning the gap. The DNA for the CDR3 is TGTGCCAGCAGCCAAGTGAGGGCAGTTAATTCTGGAAACACCATATATTTT. Protein product: CASSQVRAVNSGNTIYF.

This sequence joins TRBV10-2 and TRBJ2-1; D may be TRBD2 (5 bases). Trimming stripped 3 bases from V and 8 bases from J, with 11 bases between. Per the germline V gene, CDR1 is WSHSY and CDR2 is SAAADI. The CDR3 has 13 residues. The CDR3 here is CASSDSGVDEQFF. CDR3 nucleotides: TGCGCCAGCAGTGATTCCGGGGTCGATGAGCAGTTCTTC.

This sequence joins TRBV27 and TRBJ2-5; tentatively, D is TRBD2 (6 bases). Trimming pared 5 bases from V and 1 base from J, leaving 20 bases between. The CDR3 spans 17 residues. Germline CDR1 and CDR2: MNHEY and SMNVEV (reference sequence). The chain's CDR3 is CASSLQAFGGPQETQYF. In DNA form, the CDR3 reads TGTGCCAGCAGTCTACAGGCCTTCGGGGGACCCCAAGAGACCCAGTACTTC.

The chain carries TRBV3-1 (or the pseudogene TRBV3-2) and TRBJ1-2, with D hard to call. Per the germline V gene, CDR1 is LGHDT and CDR2 is YNNKEL (reference sequence). The CDR3 length is 13 residues. Trimming took off 3 bases at V and 8 bases at J, with 13 bases between the two ends. The CDR3: CASSQLEVGGYTF. Written as DNA, the CDR3 is TGTGCCAGCAGCCAGCTGGAGGTCGGAGGCTACACCTTC.

The chain has TRBV18 and TRBJ1-3; 7 nucleotides line up with TRBD1. The trim removed 2 bases at V and 0 bases at J, leaving 7 bases unmatched. Germline values: CDR1 KGHSH, CDR2 LQKENI. The CDR3 is 17 amino acids. CDR3 in amino acids: CASSPGGQMTSGNTIYF. The CDR3 region has the DNA TGTGCCAGCTCACCAGGGGGACAGATGACCTCTGGAAACACCATATATTTT.

The J gene is TRBJ1-2, the V gene TRBV10-3, with D unresolved. This CDR3 has 14 amino acids. Looked up from germline, CDR1 is ENHRY and CDR2 is SYGVKD. The V end was cut by 0 bases, the J end by 4 bases, with 9 bases between. The CDR3 DNA is TGTGCCATCAGTGAGTCGGGCAGCCTCTATGGCTACACCTTC. Translation: CAISESGSLYGYTF.

The chain couples TRBV11-3 to TRBJ1-2, with 8 bases aligning to TRBD1. The V gene's germline CDR1 is SGHNT and CDR2 YENEEA. Trimming cost V 2 bases and J 6 bases; bases outside gene matches: 11. The CDR3 extends over 16 amino acids. CDR3 region: CASSLRGRTGTDGYTF. CDR3 nucleotide sequence: TGTGCCAGCAGCTTAAGGGGGAGGACAGGGACGGATGGCTACACCTTC.

V and J are TRBV2 and TRBJ1-4; weak D call: TRBD1 (6 bases). The germline CDR1 and CDR2 sequences are SNHLY and FYNNEI. The CDR3 runs to 15 residues. Trimming removed 0 bases from V and 5 bases from J, with 10 bases in between. The CDR3 DNA reads as TGTGCCAGCAGTGAAGCCGGGACAAGGAATGAAAAACTGTTTTTT. It translates to CASSEAGTRNEKLFF.

The V gene is TRBV29-1, the J gene TRBJ1-3; D ambiguous. This CDR3 is 13 amino acids long. V lost 5 bases and J lost 0, with 8 bases in between. The germline V gene encodes CDR1 SQVTM and CDR2 ANQGSEA. The CDR3 DNA sequence: TGCAGCGTTAGTGACATCTCTGGAAACACCATATATTTT. Its protein is CSVSDISGNTIYF.

The chain is built from TRBV27 and TRBJ1-2; tentatively, D is TRBD1 (5 bases). Trimming shortened V by 4 bases and J by 4 bases, and 16 bases separated the two germline ends. Germline CDR1 MNHEY, CDR2 SMNVEV (reference sequence). The CDR3 loop spans 15 amino acids. The CDR3 coding sequence is TGTGCCAGCAGTTACCGAGCTGGCAGGGCCTATGGCTACACCTTC. It translates to CASSYRAGRAYGYTF.

This clone was picked up a small number of times. The chain is built from TRBV7-2 and TRBJ1-1, with D unresolved. CDR3 length: 14 amino acids. In germline, CDR1 is SGHTA, CDR2 FQGNSA. The V and J ends lost 6 bases and 6 bases respectively, with 17 bases between them. CDR3 amino acids: CASSRLDGVAEAFF. The CDR3 DNA reads as TGTGCCAGCAGTCGTCTGGACGGGGTTGCTGAAGCTTTCTTT.

V is TRBV10-3 and J is TRBJ2-2; 9 bases fit TRBD2. The J segment lost 3 bases and the V segment lost 3 bases, leaving 5 bases of the junction unmatched. The CDR3 is 16 amino acids. Germline V gives CDR1 ENHRY, CDR2 SYGVKD. DNA for the CDR3: TGTGCCATCAGTGACACTGTAGCGGGAGACACCGGGGAGCTGTTTTTT. It encodes CAISDTVAGDTGELFF.

Written as DNA, the CDR3 is TGTGCCAGCAGCTTAGAGGGGGGCACAGATACGCAGTATTTT. It yields the protein CASSLEGGTDTQYF. J is TRBJ2-3 and V is TRBV7-6; D is possibly TRBD1 (6 bases). The CDR3 runs 14 residues. Germline CDR1 is SGHVS and CDR2 is FNYEAQ. Trimming left V 1 base short and J 1 base short, with 6 bases between.